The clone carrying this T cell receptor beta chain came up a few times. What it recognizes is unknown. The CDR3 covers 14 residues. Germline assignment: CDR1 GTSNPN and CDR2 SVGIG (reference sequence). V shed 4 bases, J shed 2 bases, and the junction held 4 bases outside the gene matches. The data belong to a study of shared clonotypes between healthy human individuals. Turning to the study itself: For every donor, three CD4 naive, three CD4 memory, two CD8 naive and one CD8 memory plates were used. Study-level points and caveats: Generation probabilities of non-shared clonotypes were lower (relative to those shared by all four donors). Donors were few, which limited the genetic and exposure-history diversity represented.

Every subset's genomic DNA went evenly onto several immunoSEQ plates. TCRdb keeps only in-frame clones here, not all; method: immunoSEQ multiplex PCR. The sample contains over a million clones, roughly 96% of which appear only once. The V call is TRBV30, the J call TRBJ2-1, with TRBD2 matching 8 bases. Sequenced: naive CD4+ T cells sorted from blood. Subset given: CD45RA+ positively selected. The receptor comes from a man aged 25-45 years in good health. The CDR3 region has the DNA TGTGCCTGGACCGCCGGGAGGGCCTACAATGAGCAGTTCTTC. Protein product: CAWTAGRAYNEQFF.